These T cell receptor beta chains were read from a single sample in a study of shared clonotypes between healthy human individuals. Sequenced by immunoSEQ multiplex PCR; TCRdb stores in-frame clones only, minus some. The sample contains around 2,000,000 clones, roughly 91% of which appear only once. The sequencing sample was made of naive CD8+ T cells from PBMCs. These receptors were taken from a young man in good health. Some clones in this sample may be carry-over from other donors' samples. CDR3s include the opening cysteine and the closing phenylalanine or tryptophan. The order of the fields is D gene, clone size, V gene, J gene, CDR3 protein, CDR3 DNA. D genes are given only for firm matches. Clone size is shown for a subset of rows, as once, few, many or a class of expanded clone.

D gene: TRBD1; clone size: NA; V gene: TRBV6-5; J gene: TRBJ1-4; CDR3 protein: CASLAADRDDEKLFF; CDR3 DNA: TGTGCCAGTTTAGCGGCCGACAGGGATGATGAAAAACTGTTTTTT
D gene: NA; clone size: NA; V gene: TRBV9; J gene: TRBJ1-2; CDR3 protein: CASSVVSGPYTF; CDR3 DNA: TGTGCCAGCAGCGTAGTTAGTGGGCCCTACACCTTC
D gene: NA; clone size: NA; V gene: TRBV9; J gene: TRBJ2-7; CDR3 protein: CASSPMGSYEQYF; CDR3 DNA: TGTGCCAGCAGCCCTATGGGTTCCTACGAGCAGTACTTC
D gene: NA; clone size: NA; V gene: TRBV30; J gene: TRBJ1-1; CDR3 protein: CAWTPADTEAFF; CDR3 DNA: TGTGCCTGGACCCCGGCGGACACTGAAGCTTTCTTT
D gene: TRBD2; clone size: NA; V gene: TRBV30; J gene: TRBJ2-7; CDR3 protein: CAWTVAGGYEQYF; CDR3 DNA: TGTGCCTGGACCGTAGCGGGAGGCTACGAGCAGTACTTC
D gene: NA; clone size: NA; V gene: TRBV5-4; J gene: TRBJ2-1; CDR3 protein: CASSSRDKTYNEQFF; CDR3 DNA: TGTGCCAGCAGCTCAAGGGACAAGACCTACAATGAGCAGTTCTTC
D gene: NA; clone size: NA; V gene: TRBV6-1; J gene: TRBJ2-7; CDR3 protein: CASSEEGGGTRSSYEQYF; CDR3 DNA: TGTGCCAGCAGTGAAGAGGGGGGAGGCACCCGGAGCTCCTACGAGCAGTACTTC
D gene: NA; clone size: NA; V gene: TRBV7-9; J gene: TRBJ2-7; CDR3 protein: CASRGGGIRSEQYF; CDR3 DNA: TGTGCCAGCCGGGGAGGGGGCATTAGGTCCGAGCAGTACTTC
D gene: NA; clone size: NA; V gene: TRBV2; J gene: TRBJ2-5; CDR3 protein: CASSGDGPPQETQYF; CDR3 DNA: TGTGCCAGCAGTGGGGACGGACCTCCCCAAGAGACCCAGTACTTC
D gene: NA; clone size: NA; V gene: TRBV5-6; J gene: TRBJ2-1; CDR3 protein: CASSLVGAAYNEQFF; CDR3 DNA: TGTGCCAGCAGCTTGGTGGGAGCTGCCTACAATGAGCAGTTCTTC
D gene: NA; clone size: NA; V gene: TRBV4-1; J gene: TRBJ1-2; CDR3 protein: CASSPSPRNQNYGYTF; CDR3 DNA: TGCGCCAGCAGCCCTAGCCCAAGGAACCAGAACTATGGCTACACCTTC
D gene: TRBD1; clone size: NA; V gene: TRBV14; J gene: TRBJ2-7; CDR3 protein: CASSQKTGSFYEQYF; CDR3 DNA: TGTGCCAGCAGCCAGAAGACAGGGTCCTTCTACGAGCAGTACTTC
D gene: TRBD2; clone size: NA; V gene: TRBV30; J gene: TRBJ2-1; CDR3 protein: CAWSFTSGIYNEQFF; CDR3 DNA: TGTGCCTGGAGTTTTACTAGCGGGATATACAATGAGCAGTTCTTC
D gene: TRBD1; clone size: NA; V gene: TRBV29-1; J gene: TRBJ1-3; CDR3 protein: CSVEVWTGGLSSGNTIYF; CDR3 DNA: TGCAGCGTTGAAGTCTGGACAGGGGGCCTATCCTCTGGAAACACCATATATTTT
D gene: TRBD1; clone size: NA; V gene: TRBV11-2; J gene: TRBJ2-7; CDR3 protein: CASSLRDRDPYEQYF; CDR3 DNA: TGTGCCAGCAGCCTCCGGGACAGGGATCCCTACGAGCAGTACTTC
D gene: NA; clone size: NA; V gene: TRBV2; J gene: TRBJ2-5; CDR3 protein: CASSALGARETQYF; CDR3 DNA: TGTGCCAGCAGCGCGCTGGGGGCGAGGGAGACCCAGTACTTC
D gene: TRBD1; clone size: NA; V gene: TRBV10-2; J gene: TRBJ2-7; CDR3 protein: CASRDRGTGEQYF; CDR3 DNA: TGCGCCAGCAGAGACAGGGGTACGGGCGAGCAGTACTTC
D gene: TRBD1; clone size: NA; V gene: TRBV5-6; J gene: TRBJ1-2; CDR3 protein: CASSFDRVSYGYTF; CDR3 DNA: TGTGCCAGCAGTTTCGACAGGGTTAGCTATGGCTACACCTTC
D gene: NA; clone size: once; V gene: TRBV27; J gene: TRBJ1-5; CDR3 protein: CASRQLDRYNQPQHF; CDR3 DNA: TGTGCCAGCAGGCAATTGGACAGATACAATCAGCCCCAGCATTTT
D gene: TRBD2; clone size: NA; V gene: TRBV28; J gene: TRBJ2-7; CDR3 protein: CASSLLAGDDYEQYF; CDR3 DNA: TGTGCCAGCAGTTTACTAGCGGGAGATGACTACGAGCAGTACTTC
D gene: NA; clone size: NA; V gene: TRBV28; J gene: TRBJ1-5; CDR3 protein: CASSLARIGWQGSQPQHF; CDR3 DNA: TGTGCCAGCAGTTTAGCAAGGATTGGCTGGCAGGGATCTCAGCCCCAGCATTTT
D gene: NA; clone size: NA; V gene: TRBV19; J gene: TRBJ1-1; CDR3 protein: CASSISREGWNTEAFF; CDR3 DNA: TGTGCCAGTAGTATATCCCGGGAAGGGTGGAACACTGAAGCTTTCTTT